This T cell receptor beta chain was sequenced for a study of cytomegalovirus exposure and HLA in healthy donors. Study overall: An earlier analysis identified 120 million or so unique TCR beta sequences in approximately 170 million T cells. In terms of ancestry, the Caucasian-associated cluster contained around four fifths of the approximately 400 genotyped donors.

Amplification used 60 Vbeta primers and 13 Jbeta primers. TCRdb's table, derived via immunoSEQ multiplex PCR, lists solely in-frame clones and lacks some. The sample table sets out roughly 140,000 clones. Germline CDR1 is MNHEY and CDR2 is SVGAGI. The V and J ends lost 10 bases and 7 bases respectively, with 13 bases between them. The CDR3 consists of 11 residues. The chain recombines TRBV6-5 with TRBJ2-5; D is perhaps TRBD1 (7 bases). Sequencing input: PBMCs. This TCR came from a male donor in good health and CMV-seronegative. DNA for the CDR3: TGTGCCACCTACAGGGGAGGGACCCAGTACTTC. This gives the protein CATYRGGTQYF.